The 25 T cell receptor beta chains below come from one sample, sequenced in a study of cytomegalovirus exposure and HLA in healthy donors. PCR involved 60 Vbeta and 13 Jbeta primers. TCRdb keeps only in-frame clones here, not all; method: immunoSEQ multiplex PCR. The data contain around 150,000 clones, approximately 83% of them singletons. Input material: PBMCs. Receptors originate from a woman aged 40 to 50 in good health and CMV-seronegative.

V usage is TRBV6-1 and J usage is TRBJ2-1, with a weak D call TRBD2 (5 bases). The CDR3 covers 13 residues. Germline lookup yields CDR1 MNHNS and CDR2 SASEGT. Trimming removed 6 bases at V and 2 bases at J, with 8 bases between. The CDR3 coding sequence is TGTGCCAGCAGGGAGGCAGCCTACAATGAGCAGTTCTTC. Protein sequence: CASREAAYNEQFF.

This chain uses TRBV29-1 with TRBJ1-5; 8 bases line up with TRBD1. V shed 6 bases and J 3 bases; nucleotides not matched to a gene: 10. Germline CDR1 reads SQVTM; CDR2 reads ANQGSEA. The CDR3 length is 15 residues. The CDR3 here is CSVAPGTGFNQPQHF. CDR3 DNA: TGCAGCGTGGCCCCCGGGACAGGCTTCAATCAGCCCCAGCATTTT.

This clone was recorded at least ten times. V gene TRBV5-1 combines with J gene TRBJ2-5; TRBD2 aligns across 7 bases. In germline, CDR1 is SGHRS, CDR2 YFSETQ. J gave up 5 bases and V 7 bases, and 14 bases lay outside the gene matches. The CDR3 extends over 15 amino acids. CDR3 coding DNA: TGCGCCAGCTGCCCCGGTCCGGGAGGAGAGGAGACCCAGTACTTC. Its translation is CASCPGPGGEETQYF.

V is TRBV5-1 and J is TRBJ2-1; 7 bases fit TRBD1. Germline CDR1 is SGHRS and CDR2 is YFSETQ. V gave up 2 bases and J gave up 1 base; unmatched junction bases: 3. The CDR3 runs 15 residues. The CDR3 nucleotides are TGCGCCAGCAGCTTCCAGGGGGAGTCCTACAATGAGCAGTTCTTC. This gives the protein CASSFQGESYNEQFF.

The chain has TRBV5-6 and TRBJ2-7, with TRBD2 as a possible D gene (5 bases). This CDR3 is 12 amino acids long. Trimming removed 3 bases at V and 7 bases at J, with 11 bases between. CDR1 and CDR2 from the germline V gene are SGHDT and YYEEEE. CDR3 bases: TGTGCCAGCAGCTCCGGACGACTAGAGCAGTACTTC. Its protein product is CASSSGRLEQYF. Combining the CDR3 with reference TRBV5-6 and TRBJ2-7 gives the whole variable domain DAGVTQSPTHLIKTRGQQVTLRCSPKSGHDTVSWYQQALGQGPQFIFQYYEEEERQRGNFPDRFSGHQFPNYSSELNVNALLLGDSALYLCASSSGRLEQYFGPGTRLTVT.

The chain carries TRBV5-6 and TRBJ1-1; D remains unclear. The CDR3 has 14 amino acids. Germline CDR1 is SGHDT and CDR2 is YYEEEE. V shed 0 bases and J shed 1 base, with 7 bases lying between them. CDR3 in DNA: TGTGCCAGCAGCTTGGCTGCGGCGAACACTGAAGCTTTCTTT. This codes for CASSLAAANTEAFF.

This clone was recorded only once. The V call is TRBV5-1, the J call TRBJ2-5, with 7 bases lining up with TRBD2. After removal of 0 bases from V and 4 bases from J, the junction contained 18 bases not matched to a gene. There are 19 residues in the CDR3. Per germline, CDR1 SGHRS and CDR2 YFSETQ. CDR3 loop: CASSLAGNRLARTRETQYF. CDR3 DNA: TGCGCCAGCAGCTTGGCAGGAAACAGACTAGCAAGGACTAGAGAGACCCAGTACTTC. Full variable domain (rest looked up from reference TRBV5-1 and TRBJ2-5): KAGVTQTPRYLIKTRGQQVTLSCSPISGHRSVSWYQQTPGQGLQFLFEYFSETQRNKGNFPGRFSGRQFSNSRSEMNVSTLELGDSALYLCASSLAGNRLARTRETQYFGPGTRLLVL.

This clone was seen more than once but under ten times. The chain combines TRBV27 with TRBJ2-1, with 10 bases that match TRBD2. V lost 3 bases and J lost 4; bases outside the gene matches: 6. The germline V gene has CDR1 MNHEY and CDR2 SMNVEV (reference sequence). The CDR3 runs 16 residues. The CDR3 loop is CASSFSPSGGYNEQFF. CDR3 coding DNA: TGTGCCAGCAGTTTCTCGCCTAGCGGGGGATACAATGAGCAGTTCTTC.

This clone has just a few counts. This chain uses TRBV29-1 with TRBJ1-4; weak D call: TRBD1 (5 bases). Germline values: CDR1 SQVTM, CDR2 ANQGSEA. V lost 7 bases and J lost 0, with 12 bases in between. This CDR3 spans 14 amino acids. The CDR3 reads CSASRGATNEKLFF. DNA for the CDR3: TGCAGCGCAAGTAGGGGTGCAACTAATGAAAAACTGTTTTTT.

The V gene is TRBV5-1, the J gene TRBJ1-1; TRBD1 is a possible D gene (6 bases). Germline V gene data show CDR1 as SGHRS and CDR2 as YFSETQ. Deletions cut 4 bases from V and 6 bases from J, with 22 bases between. This CDR3 region has 16 residues. CDR3 residues: CASSPGHRVGLAEAFF. Written as DNA, the CDR3 is TGCGCCAGCAGCCCCGGTCACAGGGTGGGGCTAGCTGAAGCTTTCTTT. The whole variable domain, filled in from reference TRBV5-1 and TRBJ1-1, reads KAGVTQTPRYLIKTRGQQVTLSCSPISGHRSVSWYQQTPGQGLQFLFEYFSETQRNKGNFPGRFSGRQFSNSRSEMNVSTLELGDSALYLCASSPGHRVGLAEAFFGQGTRLTVV.

The chain couples TRBV5-1 to TRBJ2-5; D is unresolved. There are 12 residues in the CDR3. Trimming cost V 4 bases and J 2 bases, with 6 bases left between them. Germline CDR1 reads SGHRS; CDR2 reads YFSETQ. The CDR3 protein is CASSLLQETQYF. DNA of the CDR3: TGCGCCAGCAGCCTATTACAAGAGACCCAGTACTTC.

The V call is TRBV5-1, the J call TRBJ1-2, with D maybe TRBD1 (6 bases). The ends were cut back, 4 bases at V and 8 bases at J, with 21 bases in the middle. The V gene's germline CDR1 is SGHRS and CDR2 YFSETQ. The length of the CDR3 is 15 residues. The DNA for the CDR3 is TGCGCCAGCAGCACCGGACAGCGACCGGTGGTAGGCTACACCTTC. This translates into CASSTGQRPVVGYTF.

The chain uses TRBV5-6 and TRBJ2-2; TRBD1 matches at 8 bases. This CDR3 is built from 17 residues. Germline V gene data show CDR1 as SGHDT and CDR2 as YYEEEE. V shed 1 base and J 7 bases; nucleotides not matched to a gene: 12. This CDR3 is CASSLSLDRARGGELFF. The CDR3 DNA follows: TGTGCCAGCAGCTTGAGCTTGGACAGGGCCAGAGGCGGGGAGCTGTTTTTT.

The chain is built from TRBV2 and TRBJ1-2; 9 bases are a match to TRBD1. This CDR3 has 14 amino acids. With V trimmed by 3 bases and J by 6 bases, 5 bases remained unmatched. Germline V gene lookup returns CDR1 SNHLY and CDR2 FYNNEI. The CDR3 reads CASSDLGTGNGYTF. DNA for the CDR3: TGTGCCAGCAGTGATTTGGGGACAGGGAATGGCTACACCTTC.

The J gene is TRBJ2-2, the V gene TRBV30; D might be TRBD1 (6 bases). Trimming left V 4 bases short and J 2 bases short, with 11 bases between. The CDR3 is 14 residues long. Germline values: CDR1 GTSNPN, CDR2 SVGIG (reference sequence). Written as DNA, the CDR3 is TGTGCCTGGATGGACAGTCCTAACACCGGGGAGCTGTTTTTT. This translates into CAWMDSPNTGELFF.

The CDR3 DNA sequence: TGTGCCAGCAGCTTGAGACAGGGGGGTAATCAGCCCCAGCATTTT. Its translation: CASSLRQGGNQPQHF. The J gene is TRBJ1-5, the V gene TRBV5-5; 9 nucleotides agree with TRBD1. The CDR3 sequence is 15 residues long. Trimming cost V 1 base and J 4 bases; bases outside gene matches: 3. The V gene's germline CDR1 is SGHKS and CDR2 YYEKEE (reference sequence).

The V call is TRBV5-6, the J call TRBJ2-3; D is perhaps TRBD2 (6 bases). The ends were cut back, 3 bases at V and 4 bases at J, with 18 bases in the middle. This CDR3 contains 16 residues. Germline loops: CDR1 SGHDT, CDR2 YYEEEE. The CDR3 DNA sequence: TGTGCCAGCAGCTGGGGGGTCGGGACTGGCCCAGATACGCAGTATTTT. Amino acid sequence: CASSWGVGTGPDTQYF.

This clone was observed a few times. This chain uses TRBV29-1 with TRBJ1-1; 10 nucleotides match TRBD1. This CDR3 spans 13 amino acids. V gave up 6 bases and J gave up 7 bases; unmatched junction bases: 8. Looked up from germline, CDR1 is SQVTM and CDR2 is ANQGSEA. The CDR3 DNA reads TGCAGCGTCCTGACAGGGGGCCTAATTGAAGCTTTCTTT. Amino acids: CSVLTGGLIEAFF.

V and J are TRBV5-1 and TRBJ1-1; D is perhaps TRBD1 (6 bases). Trimming shortened V by 4 bases and J by 3 bases, and 19 bases separated the two germline ends. CDR3 length: 16 amino acids. From germline, CDR1 is SGHRS and CDR2 YFSETQ. CDR3 loop: CASSPTPGGLDTEAFF. The DNA for the CDR3 is TGCGCCAGCAGCCCCACCCCGGGGGGGCTGGACACTGAAGCTTTCTTT.

This chain uses TRBV6-1 with TRBJ1-2; 9 bases are a match to TRBD1. CDR1 and CDR2 from the germline V gene are MNHNS and SASEGT. This CDR3 contains 15 residues. V trimming: 2 bases; J trimming: 6 bases; junction bases outside the gene matches: 7. The CDR3 region is CASSEFGTGIDGYTF. CDR3 DNA: TGTGCCAGCAGTGAATTTGGGACAGGGATCGATGGCTACACCTTC.

The rearrangement uses TRBV6-5 and TRBJ1-4; no definite D call. Germline-derived CDR1 and CDR2 are MNHEY and SVGAGI. The CDR3 spans 14 residues. Deletions cut 0 bases from V and 6 bases from J, with 8 bases between. CDR3 DNA sequence: TGTGCCAGCAGTTACTCGAGTAGCCATGAAAAACTGTTTTTT. Its translation: CASSYSSSHEKLFF.

J is TRBJ1-3 and V is TRBV10-1; D gene uncertain. The ends were cut back, 8 bases at V and 4 bases at J, with 12 bases in the middle. CDR3 length: 13 residues. In germline, CDR1 is WNHNN, CDR2 SYGVQD (reference sequence). CDR3 residues: CASGSRSGNTIYF. The CDR3, as DNA: TGCGCCAGCGGTTCTAGATCGGGAAACACCATATATTTT.

V is TRBV6-6 and J is TRBJ1-1; unclear D gene. This CDR3 comprises 13 residues. CDR1 MNHNY and CDR2 SVGAGI come from the germline V gene (reference sequence). Trimming shortened V by 5 bases and J by 2 bases, and 9 bases separated the two germline ends. The CDR3 spells CASSRASNTEAFF. CDR3 sequence (DNA): TGTGCCAGCAGTCGCGCATCAAACACTGAAGCTTTCTTT.

The chain joins TRBV27 to TRBJ2-1; 9 bases are shared with TRBD1. The junction had 14 bases not matched to a gene; V was cut back by 3 bases and J by 8 bases. Germline-derived CDR1 and CDR2 are MNHEY and SMNVEV (reference sequence). The CDR3 contains 17 residues. CDR3 loop: CASSLVLLGQGSDEQFF. The CDR3 bases are TGTGCCAGCAGTTTGGTTCTATTGGGACAGGGTTCGGATGAGCAGTTCTTC.

The rearrangement links TRBV27 to TRBJ2-1, with TRBD2 identical over 11 bases. V shed 6 bases and J 8 bases; nucleotides not matched to a gene: 12. Germline assignment: CDR1 MNHEY and CDR2 SMNVEV (reference sequence). This CDR3 has 16 amino acids. CDR3 nucleotide sequence: TGTGCCAGCAGCTCTCCCGGGACTAGCGGTGCCCATGAGCAGTTCTTC. Protein product: CASSSPGTSGAHEQFF.